This T cell receptor (beta chain) was sequenced in a study of response to subunit inactivated influenza vaccine. For this clonotype: Its antigen is as yet unknown.

TCRdb reanalysed the RT-PCR reads using MiXCR and keeps one entry per CDR3 protein. This sample has 400,000 to 550,000 distinct CDR3 sequences; roughly 23% occur once, and the top ten carry around 1.8%. Whole-study findings and limits: Few additional T cells are recruited per seasonal influenza vaccination, authors suggested.

Germline values: CDR1 SGHRS, CDR2 YFSETQ. This CDR3 spans 14 amino acids. V lost 0 bases and J 2 bases, leaving 9 bases between the germline ends. The V and J genes are TRBV5-1 and TRBJ2-7; no definite D call. The specimen was CD4+ T cells sorted from PBMCs, collected 5 days after vaccination. The sequence was obtained from a man aged 45-65 years who received an inactivated influenza vaccine. CDR3 in DNA: TGCGCCAGCAGCTTGGGGAGACAAGCCTACGAGCAGTACTTC. This sequence encodes CASSLGRQAYEQYF.